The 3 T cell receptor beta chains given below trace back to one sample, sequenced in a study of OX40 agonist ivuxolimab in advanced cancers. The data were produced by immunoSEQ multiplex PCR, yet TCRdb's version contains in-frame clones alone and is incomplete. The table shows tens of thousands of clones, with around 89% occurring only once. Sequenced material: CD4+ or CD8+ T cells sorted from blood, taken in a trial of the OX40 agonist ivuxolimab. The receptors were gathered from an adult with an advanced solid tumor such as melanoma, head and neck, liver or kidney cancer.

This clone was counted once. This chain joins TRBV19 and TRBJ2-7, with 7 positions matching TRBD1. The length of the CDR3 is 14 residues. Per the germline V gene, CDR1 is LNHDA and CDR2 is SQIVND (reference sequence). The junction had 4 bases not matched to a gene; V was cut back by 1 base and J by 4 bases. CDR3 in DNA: TGTGCCAGTAGTATAGGGGGACAGACTTACGAGCAGTACTTC. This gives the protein CASSIGGQTYEQYF. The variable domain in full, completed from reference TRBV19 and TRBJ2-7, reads DGGITQSPKYLFRKEGQNVTLSCEQNLNHDAMYWYRQDPGQGLRLIYYSQIVNDFQKGDIAEGYSVSREKKESFPLTVTSAQKNPTAFYLCASSIGGQTYEQYFGPGTRLTVT.

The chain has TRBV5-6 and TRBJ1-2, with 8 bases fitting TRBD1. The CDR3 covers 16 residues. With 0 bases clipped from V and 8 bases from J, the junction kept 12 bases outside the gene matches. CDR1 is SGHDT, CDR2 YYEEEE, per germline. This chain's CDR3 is CASSLAQTGDLAGYTF. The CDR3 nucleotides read TGTGCCAGCAGCTTGGCCCAGACAGGGGATCTGGCGGGCTACACCTTC.

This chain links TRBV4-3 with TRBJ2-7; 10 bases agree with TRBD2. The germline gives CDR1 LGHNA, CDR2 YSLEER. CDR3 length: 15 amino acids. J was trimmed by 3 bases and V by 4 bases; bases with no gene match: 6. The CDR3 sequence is CASSLRLAGDYEQYF. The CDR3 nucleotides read TGCGCCAGCAGCCTAAGACTAGCGGGTGACTACGAGCAGTACTTC.